This is a list of T cell receptor beta chains from one sample in a study of blood T cells in healthy people across ages. TCRdb reanalysed the 5' RACE reads using MiXCR and keeps one entry per CDR3 protein. The sample contains approximately 800,000 distinct CDR3 sequences, 20% to 30% of which appear only once. These data also featured in a second study, about T cells of mothers and their children.

Material: blood. The source is a boy aged 5-17 years in good health. CDR3s include the opening cysteine and the closing phenylalanine or tryptophan. Fields, in order: V gene, clone size, J gene, D gene, CDR3 protein, CDR3 DNA. A D gene is named only where the DNA matches it firmly. Clone size appears in some rows only: once, few, many, or a class for an expanded clone.

TRBV7-6	few	TRBJ2-7	-	CASSLQIDYEQYF	TGTGCCAGCAGCCTCCAAATCGACTACGAGCAGTACTTC
TRBV28	few	TRBJ2-5	-	CASSLPSPEGQETQYF	TGTGCCAGCAGTTTACCTAGCCCGGAGGGCCAAGAGACCCAGTACTTC
TRBV20-1	-	TRBJ2-1	TRBD2	CSARERAGAHYNEQFF	TGCAGTGCTAGAGAGCGAGCGGGGGCTCACTACAATGAGCAGTTCTTC
TRBV5-1	few	TRBJ2-1	-	CASSLMREDEQFF	TGCGCCAGCAGCTTGATGAGGGAGGATGAGCAGTTCTTC
TRBV5-5	few	TRBJ1-3	TRBD1	CASSTGGAPGNTIYF	TGTGCCAGCAGCACAGGGGGCGCCCCTGGAAACACCATATATTTT
TRBV12-3/TRBV12-4	few	TRBJ2-7	TRBD2	CASSLRDYDYSYEQYF	TGTGCCAGCAGTTTAAGGGACTATGATTACTCCTACGAGCAGTACTTC
TRBV7-3	-	TRBJ2-1	TRBD2	CASSPTSGHNEQFF	TGTGCCAGCAGCCCGACTAGCGGGCACAATGAGCAGTTCTTC
TRBV6-5	-	TRBJ2-7	-	CASSSYGIRSSYEQYF	TGTGCCAGCAGTTCATACGGGATTAGGAGCTCCTACGAGCAGTACTTC
TRBV10-3	few	TRBJ2-1	TRBD2	CAISPSSGGAHEQFF	TGTGCCATCAGCCCCTCTAGCGGGGGGGCCCATGAGCAGTTCTTC
TRBV5-5	few	TRBJ2-7	TRBD1	CASSLGQAYRVNTYEQYF	TGTGCCAGCAGTCTCGGACAGGCCTATCGGGTAAATACCTACGAGCAGTACTTC
TRBV5-5	-	TRBJ1-4	TRBD1	CASSIGQGANEKLFF	TGTGCCAGCAGCATAGGACAGGGGGCTAATGAAAAACTGTTTTTT
TRBV29-1	-	TRBJ1-1	-	CSGSFRDTEAFF	TGCAGCGGTTCTTTTCGGGACACTGAAGCTTTCTTT
TRBV20-1	few	TRBJ2-1	-	CSAHTGGDNEQFF	TGCAGTGCCCATACGGGTGGGGACAATGAGCAGTTCTTC
TRBV4-1	-	TRBJ1-4	-	CASSQNRNEKLFF	TGCGCCAGCAGCCAAAACCGAAATGAAAAACTGTTTTTT
TRBV7-6	-	TRBJ2-5	-	CASSLAIGVGAIQYF	TGTGCCAGCAGCTTAGCGATAGGAGTTGGGGCTATCCAGTACTTC
TRBV5-5	many	TRBJ2-7	-	CASSAEGNEQYF	TGTGCCAGCAGCGCCGAAGGGAACGAGCAGTACTTC
TRBV29-1	-	TRBJ2-7	-	CSARDKTYEQYF	TGCAGCGCCCGGGACAAGACCTACGAGCAGTACTTC
TRBV5-1	few	TRBJ2-3	-	CASTVGDGGADTQYF	TGCGCCAGCACCGTCGGGGACGGTGGCGCAGATACGCAGTATTTT
TRBV28	-	TRBJ2-5	-	CASSLSEALMETQYF	TGTGCCAGCAGTTTAAGCGAGGCACTCATGGAGACCCAGTACTTC
TRBV4-2	-	TRBJ2-5	-	CASSQEWLAVQETQYF	TGTGCCAGCAGCCAAGAGTGGCTAGCAGTACAAGAGACCCAGTACTTC
TRBV7-2	few	TRBJ1-5	TRBD1	CASSTGQGDQPQHF	TGTGCCAGCAGCACAGGACAGGGTGATCAGCCCCAGCATTTT
TRBV30	-	TRBJ2-5	-	CAWSRGQFGTETQYF	TGTGCCTGGAGTCGCGGACAGTTTGGGACGGAGACCCAGTACTTC
TRBV4-2	few	TRBJ2-7	-	CASSQEGGLSPHEQYF	TGTGCCAGCAGCCAAGAGGGGGGCCTGAGCCCCCACGAGCAGTACTTC
TRBV10-3	-	TRBJ2-5	-	CAIGPVGEQYF	TGTGCCATCGGTCCAGTTGGTGAGCAGTACTTC
TRBV10-1	-	TRBJ1-1	-	CASSESIRDTEAFF	TGCGCCAGCAGTGAGTCGATCAGGGACACTGAAGCTTTCTTT
TRBV20-1	-	TRBJ2-5	TRBD2	CSARPTSGSQETQYF	TGCAGTGCTAGACCGACTAGCGGATCCCAAGAGACCCAGTACTTC
TRBV20-1	many	TRBJ1-2	-	CSADGLKGYGYTF	TGCAGTGCTGACGGACTTAAAGGCTATGGCTACACCTTC
TRBV21-1	-	TRBJ2-7	-	CASRSGRYEQYF	TGTGCCAGCAGATCGGGAAGATACGAGCAGTACTTC
TRBV7-9	few	TRBJ1-2	-	CASSPGTFSYGYTF	TGTGCCAGCAGCCCCGGGACCTTTTCCTATGGCTACACCTTC
TRBV7-9	few	TRBJ2-7	TRBD1	CASSLAEGGIYEQYF	TGTGCCAGCAGCTTAGCGGAAGGGGGCATCTACGAGCAGTACTTC
TRBV5-1	-	TRBJ2-7	-	CASSRNGDRSYEQYF	TGCGCCAGCAGCCGAAACGGGGACCGATCCTACGAGCAGTACTTC
TRBV7-2	-	TRBJ2-3	-	CASTARGTRTDTQYF	TGTGCCAGCACCGCGAGGGGGACGCGTACAGATACGCAGTATTTT
TRBV12-3/TRBV12-4	-	TRBJ2-1	TRBD2	CASRGPNGGAVGEQFF	TGTGCCAGCAGGGGGCCTAACGGGGGGGCTGTAGGTGAGCAGTTCTTC
TRBV12-3/TRBV12-4	-	TRBJ1-3	-	CASTIRANTIYF	TGTGCCAGCACCATCAGGGCGAACACCATATATTTT
TRBV4-2	-	TRBJ2-3	-	CASSLGTGDRTDTQYF	TGTGCCAGCAGCTTAGGGACGGGGGATCGCACAGATACGCAGTATTTT
TRBV19	few	TRBJ2-5	TRBD2	CASSITASGGSYQETQYF	TGTGCCAGTAGTATAACAGCTAGCGGGGGATCGTACCAAGAGACCCAGTACTTC
TRBV18	-	TRBJ2-3	-	CASSPPGSYTDTQYF	TGTGCCAGCTCACCACCAGGGAGCTACACAGATACGCAGTATTTT
TRBV29-1	few	TRBJ1-1	TRBD1	CSARTGGSTEAFF	TGCAGCGCCCGGACAGGGGGTTCGACTGAAGCTTTCTTT
TRBV12-5	-	TRBJ1-5	-	CASALGSQPQHF	TGTGCTAGTGCCCTGGGGAGTCAGCCCCAGCATTTT
TRBV5-5	few	TRBJ2-2	-	CATLPGDTGELFF	TGTGCCACCCTCCCAGGAGACACCGGGGAGCTGTTTTTT
TRBV12-3/TRBV12-4	-	TRBJ2-3	-	CASKLDKGTDTEYF	TGTGCCAGCAAATTAGACAAGGGAACAGATACGGAATATTTT
TRBV10-2	-	TRBJ2-1	TRBD1	CASSEGIQGHYNEQFF	TGCGCCAGCAGTGAGGGTATACAGGGGCACTACAATGAGCAGTTCTTC
TRBV5-1	few	TRBJ2-5	-	CASSLGSGAETQYF	TGCGCCAGCAGCTTGGGTTCGGGGGCCGAGACCCAGTACTTC
TRBV2	few	TRBJ1-4	-	CASLKETTTEKLFF	TGTGCCAGCTTGAAGGAGACTACCACTGAAAAACTGTTTTTT
TRBV18	-	TRBJ2-7	-	CASSPGTKDEQYF	TGTGCCAGCTCACCGGGGACCAAAGACGAGCAGTACTTC
TRBV3-1	-	TRBJ1-6	-	CASSAPGPSSYNSPLHF	TGTGCCAGCAGCGCCCCCGGACCCAGCTCCTATAATTCACCCCTCCACTTT
TRBV6-5	many	TRBJ1-5	-	CASSFPGAQRQHF	TGTGCCAGCAGTTTCCCAGGGGCCCAGCGCCAGCATTTT
TRBV28	few	TRBJ2-2	TRBD1	CASSFSLGQGTGELFF	TGTGCCAGCAGTTTTTCATTGGGACAGGGAACCGGGGAGCTGTTTTTT
TRBV7-9	few	TRBJ2-6	TRBD1	CASSLAGGPGANVLTF	TGTGCCAGCAGCTTAGCAGGGGGCCCAGGGGCCAACGTCCTGACTTTC
TRBV20-1	-	TRBJ2-1	TRBD2	CSASSFGTSGYNEQFF	TGCAGTGCTAGTTCCTTCGGGACTAGCGGCTACAATGAGCAGTTCTTC
TRBV28	few	TRBJ1-1	-	CASSLTRKAFF	TGTGCCAGCAGTCTTACACGGAAAGCTTTCTTT
TRBV7-2	few	TRBJ1-2	-	CASNHHDSAYGYTF	TGTGCCAGCAACCATCATGACAGCGCATATGGCTACACCTTC
TRBV20-1	-	TRBJ1-4	-	CSAARPGSEKLFF	TGCAGTGCTGCCCGGCCAGGGAGTGAAAAACTGTTTTTT
TRBV20-1	-	TRBJ2-7	-	CSARGRTDYEQYF	TGCAGTGCTAGAGGCCGGACTGACTACGAGCAGTACTTC
TRBV7-9	-	TRBJ1-3	TRBD1	CASSLGGTGSGNTIYF	TGTGCCAGCAGTCTCGGCGGGACAGGGTCTGGAAACACCATATATTTT